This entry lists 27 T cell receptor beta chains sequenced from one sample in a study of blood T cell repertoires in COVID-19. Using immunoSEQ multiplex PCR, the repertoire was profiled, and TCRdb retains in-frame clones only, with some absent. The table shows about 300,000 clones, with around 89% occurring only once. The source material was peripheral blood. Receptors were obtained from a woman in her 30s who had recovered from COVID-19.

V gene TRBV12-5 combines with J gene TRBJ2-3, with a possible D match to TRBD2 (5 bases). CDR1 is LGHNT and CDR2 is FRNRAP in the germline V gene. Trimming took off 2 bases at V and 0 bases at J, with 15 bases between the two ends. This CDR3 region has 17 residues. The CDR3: CASGLNVLSGSTDTQYF. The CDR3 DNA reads TGTGCTAGTGGTTTGAACGTCCTTTCGGGGAGCACAGATACGCAGTATTTT. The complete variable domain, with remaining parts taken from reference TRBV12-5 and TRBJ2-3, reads DARVTQTPRHKVTEMGQEVTMRCQPILGHNTVFWYRQTMMQGLELLAYFRNRAPLDDSGMPKDRFSAEMPDATLATLKIQPSEPRDSAVYFCASGLNVLSGSTDTQYFGPGTRLTVL.

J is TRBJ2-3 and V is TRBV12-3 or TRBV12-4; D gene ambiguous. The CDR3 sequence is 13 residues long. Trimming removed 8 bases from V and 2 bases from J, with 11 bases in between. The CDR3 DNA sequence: TGTGCCAGCTGCTCCCAGTACACAGATACGCAGTATTTT. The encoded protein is CASCSQYTDTQYF.

CDR3 sequence (DNA): TGTGCCAGCAGATCCGACAGTTACGATGAAAAACTGTTTTTT. It specifies CASRSDSYDEKLFF. This sequence joins TRBV6-5 and TRBJ1-4, with D perhaps TRBD1 (5 bases). Germline V CDR1 and CDR2: MNHEY, SVGAGI. V lost 6 bases, J lost 6 bases, and 14 bases lay in between. The CDR3 is made up of 14 amino acids.

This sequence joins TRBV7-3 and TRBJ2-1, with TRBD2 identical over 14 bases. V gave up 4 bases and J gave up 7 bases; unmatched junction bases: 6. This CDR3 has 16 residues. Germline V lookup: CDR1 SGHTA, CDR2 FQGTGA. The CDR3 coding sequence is TGTGCCAGCAGCTCCCTGAGGACTAGCGGGAGGAATGAGCAGTTCTTC. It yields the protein CASSSLRTSGRNEQFF.

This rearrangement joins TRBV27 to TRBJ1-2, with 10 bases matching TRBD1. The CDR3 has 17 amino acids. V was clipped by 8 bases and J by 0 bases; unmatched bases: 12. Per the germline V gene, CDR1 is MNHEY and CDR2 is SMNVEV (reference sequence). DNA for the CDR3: TGTGCCAGCCAAAAGGGGACAGGGGTCCTTACTAACTATGGCTACACCTTC. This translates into CASQKGTGVLTNYGYTF.

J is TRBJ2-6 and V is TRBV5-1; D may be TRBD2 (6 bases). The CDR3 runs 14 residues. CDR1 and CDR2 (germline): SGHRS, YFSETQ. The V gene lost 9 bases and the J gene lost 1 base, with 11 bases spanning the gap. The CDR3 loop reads CATKEGSGANVLTF. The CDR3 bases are TGCGCCACTAAGGAGGGTTCTGGGGCCAACGTCCTGACTTTC. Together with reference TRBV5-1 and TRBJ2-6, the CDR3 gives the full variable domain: KAGVTQTPRYLIKTRGQQVTLSCSPISGHRSVSWYQQTPGQGLQFLFEYFSETQRNKGNFPGRFSGRQFSNSRSEMNVSTLELGDSALYLCATKEGSGANVLTFGAGSRLTVL.

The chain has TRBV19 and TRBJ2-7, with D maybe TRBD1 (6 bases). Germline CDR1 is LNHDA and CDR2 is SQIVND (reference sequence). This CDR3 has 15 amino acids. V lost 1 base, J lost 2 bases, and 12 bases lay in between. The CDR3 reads CASSIVGWTAYEQYF. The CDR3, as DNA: TGTGCCAGTAGTATAGTAGGTTGGACAGCCTACGAGCAGTACTTC.

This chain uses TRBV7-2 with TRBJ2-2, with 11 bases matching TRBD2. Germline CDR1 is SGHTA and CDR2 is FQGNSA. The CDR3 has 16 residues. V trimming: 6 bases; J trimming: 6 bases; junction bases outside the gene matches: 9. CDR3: CASSFLAGGVAGELFF. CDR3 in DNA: TGTGCCAGCAGTTTTTTAGCGGGGGGGGTCGCCGGGGAGCTGTTTTTT. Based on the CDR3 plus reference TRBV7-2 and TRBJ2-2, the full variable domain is GAGVSQSPSNKVTEKGKDVELRCDPISGHTALYWYRQSLGQGLEFLIYFQGNSAPDKSGLPSDRFSAERTGGSVSTLTIQRTQQEDSAVYLCASSFLAGGVAGELFFGEGSRLTVL.

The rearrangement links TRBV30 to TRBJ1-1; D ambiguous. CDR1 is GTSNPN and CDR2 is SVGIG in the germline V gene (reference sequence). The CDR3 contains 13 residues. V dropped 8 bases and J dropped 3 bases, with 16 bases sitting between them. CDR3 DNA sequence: TGTGCCCGCCAGGCCCTGCGGGACACTGAAGCTTTCTTT. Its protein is CARQALRDTEAFF.

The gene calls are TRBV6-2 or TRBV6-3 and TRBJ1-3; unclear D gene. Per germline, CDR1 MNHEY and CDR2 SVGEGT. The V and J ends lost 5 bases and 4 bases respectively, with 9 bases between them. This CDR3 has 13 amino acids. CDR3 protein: CASSVGTGNTIYF. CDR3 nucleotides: TGTGCCAGCAGTGTCGGTACCGGAAACACCATATATTTT.

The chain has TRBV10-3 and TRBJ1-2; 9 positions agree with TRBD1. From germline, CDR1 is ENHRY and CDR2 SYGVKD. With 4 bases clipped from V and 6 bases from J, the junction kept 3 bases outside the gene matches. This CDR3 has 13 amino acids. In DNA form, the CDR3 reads TGTGCCATCAGTGTAGGGACAGGGAATGGCTACACCTTC. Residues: CAISVGTGNGYTF.

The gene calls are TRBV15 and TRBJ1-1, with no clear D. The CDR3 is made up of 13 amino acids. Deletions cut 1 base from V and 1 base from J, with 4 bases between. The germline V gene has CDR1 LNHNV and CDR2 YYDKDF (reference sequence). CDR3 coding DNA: TGTGCCACCAGCAGAGCTCCGAACACTGAAGCTTTCTTT. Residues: CATSRAPNTEAFF.

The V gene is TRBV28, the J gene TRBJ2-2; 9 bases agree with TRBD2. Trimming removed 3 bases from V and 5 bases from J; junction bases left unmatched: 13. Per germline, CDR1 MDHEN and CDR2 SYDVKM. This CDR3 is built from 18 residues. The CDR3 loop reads CASSFSSGEAGVTGELFF. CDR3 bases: TGTGCCAGCAGTTTTTCTAGCGGGGAAGCCGGGGTGACCGGGGAGCTGTTTTTT.

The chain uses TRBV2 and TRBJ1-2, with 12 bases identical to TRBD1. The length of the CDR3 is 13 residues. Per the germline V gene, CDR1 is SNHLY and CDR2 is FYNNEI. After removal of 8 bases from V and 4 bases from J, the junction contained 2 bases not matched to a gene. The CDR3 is CASGTGGSYGYTF. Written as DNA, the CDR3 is TGTGCCAGCGGGACAGGGGGCTCCTATGGCTACACCTTC.

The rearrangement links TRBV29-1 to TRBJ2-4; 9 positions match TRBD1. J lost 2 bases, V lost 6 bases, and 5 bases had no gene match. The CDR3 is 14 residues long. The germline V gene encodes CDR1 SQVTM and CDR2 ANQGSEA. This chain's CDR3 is CSVSGTGPKNIQYF. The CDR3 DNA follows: TGCAGCGTCAGCGGGACAGGGCCCAAAAACATTCAGTACTTC.

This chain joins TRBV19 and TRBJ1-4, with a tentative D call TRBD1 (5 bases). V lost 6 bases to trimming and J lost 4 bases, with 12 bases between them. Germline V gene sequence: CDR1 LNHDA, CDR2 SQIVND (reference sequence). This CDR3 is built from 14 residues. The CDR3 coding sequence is TGTGCCAGTAGGGCAGACAGATATAATGAAAAACTGTTTTTT. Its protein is CASRADRYNEKLFF.

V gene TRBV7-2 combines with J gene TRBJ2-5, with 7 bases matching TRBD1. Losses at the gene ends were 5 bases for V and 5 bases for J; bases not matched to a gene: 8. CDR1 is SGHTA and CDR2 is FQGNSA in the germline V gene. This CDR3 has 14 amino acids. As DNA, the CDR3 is TGTGCCAGCAGCAAAGCGGCGGACAGGGAGACCCAGTACTTC. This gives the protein CASSKAADRETQYF.

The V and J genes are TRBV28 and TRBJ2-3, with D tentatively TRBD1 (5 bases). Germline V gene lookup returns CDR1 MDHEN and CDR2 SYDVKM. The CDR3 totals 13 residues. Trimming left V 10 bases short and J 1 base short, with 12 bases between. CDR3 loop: CATTEGGTDTQYF. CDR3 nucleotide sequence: TGTGCCACCACGGAAGGGGGCACAGATACGCAGTATTTT.

CDR3 region: CASSGSGGFAGELFF. As DNA, the CDR3 is TGTGCCAGCAGCGGGAGCGGGGGGTTTGCCGGGGAGCTGTTTTTT. This chain joins TRBV7-3 and TRBJ2-2; 9 bases match TRBD2. Per the germline V gene, CDR1 is SGHTA and CDR2 is FQGTGA. The CDR3 extends over 15 amino acids. The V and J ends lost 5 bases and 6 bases, in that order; junction bases with no gene match: 7.

CDR3 nucleotide sequence: TGTGCCAGCAGTTTATCCGCGGGTGGCTACACCTTC. This encodes CASSLSAGGYTF. This sequence joins TRBV28 and TRBJ1-2; no clear D gene. From germline, CDR1 is MDHEN and CDR2 SYDVKM. The V end lost 1 base, the J end lost 7 bases, and 7 bases lay between the germline ends. The CDR3 is 12 residues long.

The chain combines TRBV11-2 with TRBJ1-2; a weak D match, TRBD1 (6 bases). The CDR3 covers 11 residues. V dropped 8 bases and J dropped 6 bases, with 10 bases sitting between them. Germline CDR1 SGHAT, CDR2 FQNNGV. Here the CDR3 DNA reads TGTGCCAGCGAGGGGGTTAATGGCTACACCTTC. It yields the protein CASEGVNGYTF.

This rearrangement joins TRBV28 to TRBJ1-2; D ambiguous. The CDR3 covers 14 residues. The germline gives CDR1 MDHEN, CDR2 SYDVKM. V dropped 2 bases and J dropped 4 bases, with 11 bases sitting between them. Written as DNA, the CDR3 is TGTGCCAGCAGTTTAAGGCCGGAGAGCTATGGCTACACCTTC. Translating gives CASSLRPESYGYTF.

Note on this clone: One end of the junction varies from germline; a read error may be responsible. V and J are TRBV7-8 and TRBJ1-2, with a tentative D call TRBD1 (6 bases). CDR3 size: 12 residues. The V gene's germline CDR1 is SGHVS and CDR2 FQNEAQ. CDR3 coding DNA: TGTGCCAGCAGCTTACTTCTGGGGGCCCTTGCCTTC. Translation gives CASSLLLGALAF.

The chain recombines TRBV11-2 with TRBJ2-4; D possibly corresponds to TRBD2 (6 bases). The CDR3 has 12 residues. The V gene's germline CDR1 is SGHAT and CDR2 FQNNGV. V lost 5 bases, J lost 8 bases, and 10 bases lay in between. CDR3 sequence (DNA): TGTGCCAGCAGCCGGAGGGTGGACATTCAGTACTTC. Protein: CASSRRVDIQYF.

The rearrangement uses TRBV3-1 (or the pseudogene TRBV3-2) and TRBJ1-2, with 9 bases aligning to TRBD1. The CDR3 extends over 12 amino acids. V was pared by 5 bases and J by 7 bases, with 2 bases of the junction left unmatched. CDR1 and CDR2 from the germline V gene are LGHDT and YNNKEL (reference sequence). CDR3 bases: TGTGCCAGCAGCGGGGACAGGGCTGGCTACACCTTC. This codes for CASSGDRAGYTF.

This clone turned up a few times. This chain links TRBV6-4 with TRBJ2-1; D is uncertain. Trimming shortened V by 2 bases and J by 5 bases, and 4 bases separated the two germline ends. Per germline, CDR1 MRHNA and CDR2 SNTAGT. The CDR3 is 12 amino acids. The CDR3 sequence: CASSDIDNEQFF. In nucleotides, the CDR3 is TGTGCCAGCAGTGACATAGACAATGAGCAGTTCTTC.

CDR3: CASSYSDSSTDTQYF. In DNA form, the CDR3 reads TGTGCCAGCAGTTACTCGGACTCAAGCACAGATACGCAGTATTTT. The genes are TRBV6-2 or TRBV6-3 and TRBJ2-3, with a weak D call TRBD2 (5 bases). V dropped 0 bases and J dropped 0 bases, with 7 bases sitting between them. The germline gives CDR1 MNHEY, CDR2 SVGEGT. The CDR3 runs to 15 residues.